This TCR beta chain was recorded in a study of T-cell reconstitution after alpha-beta-depleted transplantation in children. Unique molecular identifiers were built into the TCRbeta library. Each CDR3 protein gets one entry after TCRdb re-called the PCR reads with MiXCR. The table shows just under 550,000 distinct CDR3 sequences, with approximately 20% occurring only once. This CDR3 spans 14 amino acids. In its sample, this clonotype was seen a few times. V gene TRBV21-1 combines with J gene TRBJ2-5; TRBD1, as called in the table, went unchecked against the DNA. TRBV21-1 is a documented pseudogene. The source of this sequence is a human donor who donated a stem cell graft to a child with acute lymphoblastic leukemia. This sample comprised PBMCs from the stem cell graft donor, obtained from the stem cell graft. The CDR3 region is CASSKGTYQETQYF. As DNA, the CDR3 is TGTGCCAGCAGCAAAGGGACATACCAAGAGACCCAGTACTTC.